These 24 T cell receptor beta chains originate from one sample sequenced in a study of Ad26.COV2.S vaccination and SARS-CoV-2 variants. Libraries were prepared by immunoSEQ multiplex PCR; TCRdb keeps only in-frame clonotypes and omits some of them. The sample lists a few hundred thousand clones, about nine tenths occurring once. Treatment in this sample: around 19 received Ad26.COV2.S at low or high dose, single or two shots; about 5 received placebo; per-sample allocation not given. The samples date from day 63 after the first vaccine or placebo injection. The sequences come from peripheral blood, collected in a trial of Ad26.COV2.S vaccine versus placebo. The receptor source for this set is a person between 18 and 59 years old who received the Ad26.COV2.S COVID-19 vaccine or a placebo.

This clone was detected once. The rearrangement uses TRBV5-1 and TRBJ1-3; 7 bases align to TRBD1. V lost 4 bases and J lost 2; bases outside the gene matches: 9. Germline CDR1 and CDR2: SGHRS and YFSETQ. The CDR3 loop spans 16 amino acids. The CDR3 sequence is CASSRDRTGTGNTIYF. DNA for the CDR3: TGCGCCAGCAGCAGGGATCGGACAGGCACTGGAAACACCATATATTTT.

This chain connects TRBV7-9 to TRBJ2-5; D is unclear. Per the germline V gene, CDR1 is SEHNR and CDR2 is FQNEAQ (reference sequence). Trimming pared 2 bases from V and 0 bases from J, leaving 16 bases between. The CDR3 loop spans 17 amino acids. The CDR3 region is CASSLTLQSTNQETQYF. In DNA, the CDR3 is TGTGCCAGCAGCTTAACGTTACAGTCGACCAACCAAGAGACCCAGTACTTC.

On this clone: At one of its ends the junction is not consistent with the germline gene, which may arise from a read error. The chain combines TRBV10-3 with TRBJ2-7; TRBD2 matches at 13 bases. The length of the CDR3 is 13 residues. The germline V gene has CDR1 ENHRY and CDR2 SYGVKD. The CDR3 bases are TGTGCCATCACTTCAGGGACTAGCGGGACCCTCTCCTTC. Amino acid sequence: CAITSGTSGTLSF.

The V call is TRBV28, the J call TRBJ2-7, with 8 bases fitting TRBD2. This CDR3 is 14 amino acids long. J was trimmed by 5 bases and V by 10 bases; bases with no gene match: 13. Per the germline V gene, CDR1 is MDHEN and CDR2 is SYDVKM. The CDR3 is CATLTGGRLDEQYF. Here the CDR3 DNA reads TGTGCCACTCTCACCGGCGGGAGGCTCGACGAGCAGTACTTC.

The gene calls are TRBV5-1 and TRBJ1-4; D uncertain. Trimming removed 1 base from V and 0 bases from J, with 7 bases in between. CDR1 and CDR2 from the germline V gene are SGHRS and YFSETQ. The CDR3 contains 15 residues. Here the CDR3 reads CASSLSGSTNEKLFF. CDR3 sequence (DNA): TGCGCCAGCAGCTTGTCGGGGTCAACTAATGAAAAACTGTTTTTT.

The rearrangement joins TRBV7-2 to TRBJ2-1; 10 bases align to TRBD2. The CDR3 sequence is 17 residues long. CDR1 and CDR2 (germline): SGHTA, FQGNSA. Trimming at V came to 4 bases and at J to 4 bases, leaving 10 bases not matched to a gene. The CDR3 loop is CASSSFLGTSAYNEQFF. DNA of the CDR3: TGTGCCAGCAGCTCATTCTTAGGGACTAGCGCTTACAATGAGCAGTTCTTC.

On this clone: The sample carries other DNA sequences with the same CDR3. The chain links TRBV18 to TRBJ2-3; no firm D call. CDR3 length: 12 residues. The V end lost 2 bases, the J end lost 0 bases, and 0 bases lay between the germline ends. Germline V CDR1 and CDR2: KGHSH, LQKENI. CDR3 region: CASSPSTDTQYF. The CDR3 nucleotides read TGTGCCAGCTCACCAAGCACAGATACGCAGTATTTT.

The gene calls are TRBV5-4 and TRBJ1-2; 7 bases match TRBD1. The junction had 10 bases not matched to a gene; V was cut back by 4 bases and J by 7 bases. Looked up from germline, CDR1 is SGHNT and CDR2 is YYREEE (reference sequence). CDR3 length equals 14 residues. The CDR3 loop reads CASSPGPDRAGYTF. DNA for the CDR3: TGTGCCAGCAGCCCGGGGCCCGACAGGGCTGGCTACACCTTC.

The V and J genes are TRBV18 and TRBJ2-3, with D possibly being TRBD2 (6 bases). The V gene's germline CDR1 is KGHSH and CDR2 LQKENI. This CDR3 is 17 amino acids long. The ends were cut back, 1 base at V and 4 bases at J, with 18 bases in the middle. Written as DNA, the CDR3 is TGTGCCAGCTCACCACTTCAACGGGAGATTGTGCCAGATACGCAGTATTTT. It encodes CASSPLQREIVPDTQYF.

The CDR3, as DNA: TGCGCCAGCACGATGCGGGGGCCTTACGTGGGCGAGCAGTACTTC. Protein: CASTMRGPYVGEQYF. The chain couples TRBV5-1 to TRBJ2-7; possibly TRBD2 for D (7 bases). This CDR3 has 15 residues. CDR1 and CDR2 from the germline V gene are SGHRS and YFSETQ. The V end lost 6 bases, the J end lost 6 bases, and 22 bases lay between the germline ends.

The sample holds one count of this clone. In nucleotides, the CDR3 is TGCGCCAGCAGCCTATCGCAGGGCGGCTACGAGCAGTACTTC. This sequence encodes CASSLSQGGYEQYF. The V gene is TRBV4-3, the J gene TRBJ2-7; weak D call: TRBD1 (5 bases). The germline V gene has CDR1 LGHNA and CDR2 YSLEER. Trimming shortened V by 4 bases and J by 3 bases, and 13 bases separated the two germline ends. The CDR3 extends over 14 amino acids.

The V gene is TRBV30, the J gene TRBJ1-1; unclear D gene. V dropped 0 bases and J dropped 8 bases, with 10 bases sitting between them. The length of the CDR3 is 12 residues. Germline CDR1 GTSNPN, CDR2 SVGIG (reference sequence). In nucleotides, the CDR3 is TGTGCCTGGAGTGTGTGGGGTGGGGAAGCTTTCTTT. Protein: CAWSVWGGEAFF.

CDR3 residues: CASSDDLEAYNEQFF. Written as DNA, the CDR3 is TGTGCCAGCAGCGACGACTTGGAGGCCTACAATGAGCAGTTCTTC. This chain joins TRBV9 and TRBJ2-1, with a weak D call TRBD2 (5 bases). Between the trimmed V and J ends, which lost 3 bases and 2 bases, there was a span of 12 bases. From germline, CDR1 is SGDLS and CDR2 YYNGEE. The CDR3 loop spans 15 amino acids.

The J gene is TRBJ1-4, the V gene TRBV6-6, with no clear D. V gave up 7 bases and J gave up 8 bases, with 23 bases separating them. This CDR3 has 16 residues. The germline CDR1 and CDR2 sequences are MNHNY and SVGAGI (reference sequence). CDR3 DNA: TGTGCCAGCACCCCCAAGTTTCTAGGGCTGGGGGAAAAACTGTTTTTT. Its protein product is CASTPKFLGLGEKLFF.

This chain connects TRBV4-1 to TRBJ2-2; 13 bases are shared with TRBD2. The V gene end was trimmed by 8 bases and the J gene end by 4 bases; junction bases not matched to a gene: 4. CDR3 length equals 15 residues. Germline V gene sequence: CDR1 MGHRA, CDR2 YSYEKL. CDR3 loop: CASGGLAGVTGELFF. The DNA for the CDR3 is TGCGCCAGCGGCGGACTAGCGGGAGTCACCGGGGAGCTGTTTTTT.

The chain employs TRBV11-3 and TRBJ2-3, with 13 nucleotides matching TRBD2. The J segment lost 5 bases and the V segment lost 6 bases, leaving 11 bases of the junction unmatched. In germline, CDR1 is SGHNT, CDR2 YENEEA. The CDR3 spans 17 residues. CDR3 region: CASRPTSGRARRDTQYF. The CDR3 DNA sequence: TGTGCCAGCAGACCCACTAGCGGGAGGGCCCGACGAGATACGCAGTATTTT.

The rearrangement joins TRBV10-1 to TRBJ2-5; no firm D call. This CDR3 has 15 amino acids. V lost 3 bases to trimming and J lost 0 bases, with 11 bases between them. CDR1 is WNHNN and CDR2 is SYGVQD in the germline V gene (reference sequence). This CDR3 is CASSDGGANQETQYF. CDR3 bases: TGCGCCAGCAGTGATGGCGGTGCCAACCAAGAGACCCAGTACTTC.

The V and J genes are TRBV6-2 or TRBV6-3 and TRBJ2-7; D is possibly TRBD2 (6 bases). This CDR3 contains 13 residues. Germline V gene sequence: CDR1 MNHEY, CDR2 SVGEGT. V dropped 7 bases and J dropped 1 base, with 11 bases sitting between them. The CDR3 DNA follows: TGTGCCAGCACCCCAGGGACTTCCTACGAGCAGTACTTC. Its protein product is CASTPGTSYEQYF.

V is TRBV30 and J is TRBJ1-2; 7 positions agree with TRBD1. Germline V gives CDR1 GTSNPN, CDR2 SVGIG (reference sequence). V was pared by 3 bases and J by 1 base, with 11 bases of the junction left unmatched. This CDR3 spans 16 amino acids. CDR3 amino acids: CAWRAQDRAYNYGYTF. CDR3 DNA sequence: TGTGCCTGGAGAGCCCAAGACAGGGCATATAACTATGGCTACACCTTC. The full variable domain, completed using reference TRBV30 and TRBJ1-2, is SQTIHQWPATLVQPVGSPLSLECTVEGTSNPNLYWYRQAAGRGLQLLFYSVGIGQISSEVPQNLSASRPQDRQFILSSKKLLLSDSGFYLCAWRAQDRAYNYGYTFGSGTRLTVV.

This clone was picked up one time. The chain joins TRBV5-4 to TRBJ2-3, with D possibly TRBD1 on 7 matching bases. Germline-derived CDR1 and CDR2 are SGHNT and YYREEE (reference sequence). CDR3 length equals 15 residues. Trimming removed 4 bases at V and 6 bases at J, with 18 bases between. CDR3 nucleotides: TGTGCCAGCAGCCGCGGGACAGAATCGAGGGATACGCAGTATTTT. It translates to CASSRGTESRDTQYF.

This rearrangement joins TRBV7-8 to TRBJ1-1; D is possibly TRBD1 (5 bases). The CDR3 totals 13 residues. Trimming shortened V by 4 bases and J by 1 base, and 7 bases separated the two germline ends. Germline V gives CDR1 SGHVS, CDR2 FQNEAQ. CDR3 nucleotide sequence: TGTGCCAGCAGCTCTGGGGGGAACACTGAAGCTTTCTTT. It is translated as CASSSGGNTEAFF.

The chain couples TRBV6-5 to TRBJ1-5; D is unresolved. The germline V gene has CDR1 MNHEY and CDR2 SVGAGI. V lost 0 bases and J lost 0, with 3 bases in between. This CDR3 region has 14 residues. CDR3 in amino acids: CASSYSVSNQPQHF. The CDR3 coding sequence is TGTGCCAGCAGTTACTCGGTTAGCAATCAGCCCCAGCATTTT.

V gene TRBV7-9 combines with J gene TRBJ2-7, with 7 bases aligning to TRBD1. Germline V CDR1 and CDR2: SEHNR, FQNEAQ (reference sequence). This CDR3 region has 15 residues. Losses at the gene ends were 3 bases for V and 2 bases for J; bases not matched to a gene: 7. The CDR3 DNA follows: TGTGCCAGCAGCTTCAGACAGGGCGTCCCCTACGAGCAGTACTTC. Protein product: CASSFRQGVPYEQYF.

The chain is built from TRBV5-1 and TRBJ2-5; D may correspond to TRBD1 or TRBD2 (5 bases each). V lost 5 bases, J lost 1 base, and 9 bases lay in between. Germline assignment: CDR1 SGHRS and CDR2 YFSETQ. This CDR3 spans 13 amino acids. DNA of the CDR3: TGCGCCAGCAGACCTGGGACCCAAGAGACCCAGTACTTC. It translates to CASRPGTQETQYF.